These 27 T cell receptor beta chains came from one sample sequenced in a study of cytomegalovirus exposure and HLA in healthy donors. Sequenced by immunoSEQ multiplex PCR; TCRdb stores in-frame clones only, minus some. The data contain a few hundred thousand clones, about nine tenths of them singletons. Input material: PBMCs. The receptors were gathered from a woman under 30 in good health and CMV-seronegative.

This clone was recorded a few times. The genes are TRBV6-1 and TRBJ1-2; 9 nucleotides agree with TRBD1. This CDR3 has 13 residues. Per germline, CDR1 MNHNS and CDR2 SASEGT. Trimming cost V 10 bases and J 10 bases; bases outside gene matches: 13. CDR3 residues: CATEGGQGTDYTF. DNA of the CDR3: TGTGCCACCGAAGGGGGACAGGGAACGGACTACACCTTC.

The gene calls are TRBV2 and TRBJ1-3, with D maybe TRBD1 (5 bases). Germline V CDR1 and CDR2: SNHLY, FYNNEI. Trimming shortened V by 4 bases and J by 0 bases, and 19 bases separated the two germline ends. This CDR3 contains 18 residues. As DNA, the CDR3 is TGTGCCAGCAGTGGTGGCACCGGGACTTCCACCTCTGGAAACACCATATATTTT. Translating it yields CASSGGTGTSTSGNTIYF.

This rearrangement joins TRBV5-1 to TRBJ2-3, with 7 bases fitting TRBD2. The V gene's germline CDR1 is SGHRS and CDR2 YFSETQ. This CDR3 is built from 17 residues. Trimming cost V 0 bases and J 0 bases; bases outside gene matches: 7. CDR3 residues: CASSLGPAGASTDTQYF. The CDR3 DNA reads as TGCGCCAGCAGCTTGGGACCCGCGGGAGCTAGCACAGATACGCAGTATTTT.

The chain has TRBV11-3 and TRBJ2-5, with 10 bases matching TRBD2. CDR1 is SGHNT, CDR2 YENEEA, per germline. The CDR3 consists of 16 residues. V gave up 1 base and J gave up 3 bases; unmatched junction bases: 5. CDR3 protein: CASSLGLAGEEETQYF. CDR3 coding DNA: TGTGCCAGCAGCTTAGGCCTAGCGGGAGAGGAAGAGACCCAGTACTTC.

V gene TRBV19 combines with J gene TRBJ2-5; D perhaps matches TRBD2 (7 bases). Deletions cut 8 bases from V and 5 bases from J, with 18 bases between. This CDR3 comprises 14 residues. The germline CDR1 and CDR2 sequences are LNHDA and SQIVND (reference sequence). CDR3 residues: CASSSTGGLETQYF. The DNA for the CDR3 is TGTGCCAGTTCCTCTACGGGGGGCCTGGAGACCCAGTACTTC.

This clone was recorded once. The same CDR3 also results from other DNA sequences found in this sample. Written as DNA, the CDR3 is TGTGCCAGCAGCCAAGCGGGAACAGGGCGTCAGCCCCAGCATTTT. Translating it yields CASSQAGTGRQPQHF. V is TRBV4-2 and J is TRBJ1-5; D may be TRBD1 (6 bases). With 1 base removed from V and 6 bases from J, the gap between germline ends came to 13 bases. CDR1 is LGHNA, CDR2 YNFKEQ, per germline. The CDR3 extends over 15 amino acids.

This chain links TRBV5-5 with TRBJ2-7; D is unresolved. This CDR3 has 11 residues. In germline, CDR1 is SGHKS, CDR2 YYEKEE (reference sequence). V shed 0 bases and J shed 7 bases, with 5 bases lying between them. CDR3 sequence reads: CASSLGPEQYF. The CDR3, as DNA: TGTGCCAGCAGCTTGGGGCCAGAGCAGTACTTC.

A single count supports this clone. The chain combines TRBV15 with TRBJ1-2; 9 bases line up with TRBD1. CDR1 and CDR2 (germline): LNHNV, YYDKDF (reference sequence). With V trimmed by 1 base and J by 4 bases, 4 bases remained unmatched. The CDR3 has 15 amino acids. The CDR3 region is CATSRGQGVGYGYTF. The CDR3 coding sequence is TGTGCCACCAGCAGAGGACAGGGGGTTGGCTATGGCTACACCTTC. The full variable domain, completed using reference TRBV15 and TRBJ1-2, is DAMVIQNPRYQVTQFGKPVTLSCSQTLNHNVMYWYQQKSSQAPKLLFHYYDKDFNNEADTPDNFQSRRPNTSFCFLDIRSPGLGDTAMYLCATSRGQGVGYGYTFGSGTRLTVV.

The chain combines TRBV5-6 with TRBJ2-7, with a tentative D call TRBD1 (5 bases). Trimming pared 3 bases from V and 4 bases from J, leaving 8 bases between. Germline V gene lookup returns CDR1 SGHDT and CDR2 YYEEEE. The CDR3 sequence is 12 residues long. Written as DNA, the CDR3 is TGTGCCAGCAGCTCCGACAGATACGAGCAGTACTTC. As protein: CASSSDRYEQYF.

V usage is TRBV9 and J usage is TRBJ2-3; no reliable D call. CDR1 is SGDLS and CDR2 is YYNGEE in the germline V gene. The CDR3 extends over 15 amino acids. V lost 4 bases and J lost 5, with 17 bases in between. In DNA, the CDR3 is TGTGCCAGCAGCCTCGGAGAGGTAGTGGGAGATACGCAGTATTTT. Translation: CASSLGEVVGDTQYF.

Here the CDR3 reads CASSWTGDHGYTF. The CDR3 DNA is TGTGCCAGTAGTTGGACAGGGGACCATGGCTACACCTTC. This chain connects TRBV19 to TRBJ1-2, with TRBD1 matching 9 bases. Germline values: CDR1 LNHDA, CDR2 SQIVND (reference sequence). The junction had 4 bases not matched to a gene; V was cut back by 5 bases and J by 6 bases. CDR3 length: 13 residues. Variable domain in full (rest from reference TRBV19 and TRBJ1-2): DGGITQSPKYLFRKEGQNVTLSCEQNLNHDAMYWYRQDPGQGLRLIYYSQIVNDFQKGDIAEGYSVSREKKESFPLTVTSAQKNPTAFYLCASSWTGDHGYTFGSGTRLTVV.

The chain recombines TRBV7-3 with TRBJ1-2, with D tentatively TRBD1 (6 bases). Germline V gene lookup returns CDR1 SGHTA and CDR2 FQGTGA. Trimming pared 1 base from V and 7 bases from J, leaving 13 bases between. This CDR3 has 14 residues. The CDR3 DNA sequence: TGTGCCAGCAGCTTAAGTCAGGGGACCGGTGGCTACACCTTC. This gives the protein CASSLSQGTGGYTF.

The chain is built from TRBV9 and TRBJ1-4; 8 bases fit TRBD1. CDR1 is SGDLS, CDR2 YYNGEE, per germline. The CDR3 is made up of 14 amino acids. Unmatched junction bases numbered 6, after V lost 3 bases and J lost 8 bases. The DNA for the CDR3 is TGTGCCAGCAGCGGACGACAGGGGACGGAAAAACTGTTTTTT. It encodes CASSGRQGTEKLFF.

CDR3 amino acids: CASSADRGGKLFF. The DNA of the CDR3 is TGTGCCAGCTCAGCGGACAGGGGGGGAAAACTGTTTTTT. The chain uses TRBV18 and TRBJ1-4; TRBD1 matches at 10 bases. The CDR3 covers 13 residues. J gave up 10 bases and V 5 bases, and 4 bases lay outside the gene matches. Per germline, CDR1 KGHSH and CDR2 LQKENI.

The J gene is TRBJ2-5, the V gene TRBV29-1; perhaps TRBD1 as D (5 bases). The CDR3 has 16 amino acids. V was pared by 4 bases and J by 2 bases, with 20 bases between. Germline V gives CDR1 SQVTM, CDR2 ANQGSEA. DNA for the CDR3: TGCAGCGTTGTGTTGAGTTCGCAGGGCTATCAAGAGACCCAGTACTTC. Encoded protein: CSVVLSSQGYQETQYF. The entire variable domain, with the rest obtained from reference TRBV29-1 and TRBJ2-5, is as follows: SAVISQKPSRDICQRGTSLTIQCQVDSQVTMMFWYRQQPGQSLTLIATANQGSEATYESGFVIDKFPISRPNLTFSTLTVSNMSPEDSSIYLCSVVLSSQGYQETQYFGPGTRLLVL.

This clone has only one observation. The chain carries TRBV29-1 and TRBJ2-2; 9 bases agree with TRBD2. This CDR3 region has 16 residues. The J segment lost 3 bases and the V segment lost 2 bases, leaving 7 bases of the junction unmatched. Germline V gives CDR1 SQVTM, CDR2 ANQGSEA. CDR3 sequence (DNA): TGCAGCGTTGAAAGGGCGGGAGGGCCACACACCGGGGAGCTGTTTTTT. It translates to CSVERAGGPHTGELFF.

The V call is TRBV2, the J call TRBJ2-2; 7 positions match TRBD1. V shed 8 bases and J 6 bases; nucleotides not matched to a gene: 3. CDR1 SNHLY and CDR2 FYNNEI come from the germline V gene. The CDR3 has 12 residues. This chain's CDR3 is CASWTGAGELFF. The CDR3 DNA is TGTGCCAGCTGGACAGGCGCCGGGGAGCTGTTTTTT.

The genes are TRBV6-1 and TRBJ2-5; 14 bases fit TRBD2. CDR1 MNHNS and CDR2 SASEGT come from the germline V gene. This CDR3 spans 15 amino acids. Germline trimming cut 8 bases from V and 7 bases from J; bases unmatched to any gene: 9. This CDR3 is CASSTQTSGRGTQYF. As DNA, the CDR3 is TGTGCCAGCTCCACCCAGACTAGCGGGAGGGGGACCCAGTACTTC.

The CDR3 loop is CASSGPPRLAGYNEQFF. The DNA for the CDR3 is TGTGCCAGTAGCGGGCCCCCTCGACTAGCAGGTTACAATGAGCAGTTCTTC. The rearrangement uses TRBV19 and TRBJ2-1; 7 nucleotides line up with TRBD2. Germline CDR1 reads LNHDA; CDR2 reads SQIVND (reference sequence). CDR3 length equals 17 residues. V shed 6 bases, J shed 4 bases, and the junction held 15 bases outside the gene matches.

Turning to this clone: In the same sample, other DNA sequences code for this CDR3. V is TRBV7-3 and J is TRBJ2-1; 7 bases are shared with TRBD2. CDR3 length: 16 residues. J was trimmed by 0 bases and V by 2 bases; bases with no gene match: 4. Germline-derived CDR1 and CDR2 are SGHTA and FQGTGA. CDR3 sequence reads: CASSLYGGSSYNEQFF. The CDR3 DNA is TGTGCCAGCAGCTTATACGGCGGGAGCTCCTACAATGAGCAGTTCTTC.

This sequence joins TRBV6-5 and TRBJ1-2, with D possibly matching TRBD1 (5 bases). This CDR3 spans 14 amino acids. Germline assignment: CDR1 MNHEY and CDR2 SVGAGI. V was pared by 4 bases and J by 1 base, with 10 bases between. The chain's CDR3 is CASSSTGVNYGYTF. As DNA, the CDR3 is TGTGCCAGCAGTTCCACAGGTGTTAACTATGGCTACACCTTC.

The J gene is TRBJ1-4, the V gene TRBV5-6, with TRBD1 as a possible D gene (6 bases). The CDR3 has 14 amino acids. The germline V gene has CDR1 SGHDT and CDR2 YYEEEE. The germline V and J ends were trimmed by 5 bases and 2 bases, with 10 bases remaining between them. The CDR3 DNA reads TGTGCCAGCAGACCAAGGGGGACTAATGAAAAACTGTTTTTT. It specifies CASRPRGTNEKLFF. The variable domain in full, completed from reference TRBV5-6 and TRBJ1-4, reads DAGVTQSPTHLIKTRGQQVTLRCSPKSGHDTVSWYQQALGQGPQFIFQYYEEEERQRGNFPDRFSGHQFPNYSSELNVNALLLGDSALYLCASRPRGTNEKLFFGSGTQLSVL.

This chain connects TRBV27 to TRBJ1-2; 7 nucleotides match TRBD1. This CDR3 spans 17 amino acids. Germline lookup yields CDR1 MNHEY and CDR2 SMNVEV (reference sequence). Trimming removed 0 bases from V and 1 base from J; junction bases left unmatched: 8. The CDR3 sequence is CASSLSPTGLYNYGYTF. CDR3 bases: TGTGCCAGCAGTTTATCACCGACAGGGCTATATAACTATGGCTACACCTTC.

This clone came up a few times. The chain uses TRBV6-6 and TRBJ1-1, with D possibly TRBD1 on 6 matching bases. This CDR3 has 15 residues. V was pared by 0 bases and J by 3 bases, with 11 bases between. In germline, CDR1 is MNHNY, CDR2 SVGAGI (reference sequence). The CDR3 coding sequence is TGTGCCAGCAGTTACTCGCAGGGGCACGACACTGAAGCTTTCTTT. This encodes CASSYSQGHDTEAFF.

The chain employs TRBV7-9 and TRBJ2-5; D perhaps matches TRBD1 (5 bases). The CDR3 has 14 residues. The V end lost 5 bases, the J end lost 5 bases, and 15 bases lay between the germline ends. Germline V gene lookup returns CDR1 SEHNR and CDR2 FQNEAQ (reference sequence). As DNA, the CDR3 is TGTGCCAGCAGCCCAGACAGAACCCTGGAGACCCAGTACTTC. Protein sequence: CASSPDRTLETQYF. The complete variable domain, with remaining parts taken from reference TRBV7-9 and TRBJ2-5, reads DTGVSQNPRHKITKRGQNVTFRCDPISEHNRLYWYRQTLGQGPEFLTYFQNEAQLEKSRLLSDRFSAERPKGSFSTLEIQRTEQGDSAMYLCASSPDRTLETQYFGPGTRLLVL.

V usage is TRBV4-3 and J usage is TRBJ2-4; 9 bases line up with TRBD2. V lost 1 base, J lost 6 bases, and 4 bases stayed unmatched. CDR1 is LGHNA and CDR2 is YSLEER in the germline V gene. This CDR3 region has 15 residues. CDR3 in amino acids: CASSQGSTSGNIQYF. CDR3 sequence (DNA): TGCGCCAGCAGCCAAGGTTCGACTAGCGGAAACATTCAGTACTTC.

The chain employs TRBV5-1 and TRBJ2-3; D not resolved. V lost 1 base and J 3 bases, leaving 12 bases between the germline ends. Germline values: CDR1 SGHRS, CDR2 YFSETQ. The CDR3 sequence is 15 residues long. CDR3 coding DNA: TGCGCCAGCAGCTTGTCGACCCCGAGGACAGATACGCAGTATTTT. Its translation: CASSLSTPRTDTQYF.